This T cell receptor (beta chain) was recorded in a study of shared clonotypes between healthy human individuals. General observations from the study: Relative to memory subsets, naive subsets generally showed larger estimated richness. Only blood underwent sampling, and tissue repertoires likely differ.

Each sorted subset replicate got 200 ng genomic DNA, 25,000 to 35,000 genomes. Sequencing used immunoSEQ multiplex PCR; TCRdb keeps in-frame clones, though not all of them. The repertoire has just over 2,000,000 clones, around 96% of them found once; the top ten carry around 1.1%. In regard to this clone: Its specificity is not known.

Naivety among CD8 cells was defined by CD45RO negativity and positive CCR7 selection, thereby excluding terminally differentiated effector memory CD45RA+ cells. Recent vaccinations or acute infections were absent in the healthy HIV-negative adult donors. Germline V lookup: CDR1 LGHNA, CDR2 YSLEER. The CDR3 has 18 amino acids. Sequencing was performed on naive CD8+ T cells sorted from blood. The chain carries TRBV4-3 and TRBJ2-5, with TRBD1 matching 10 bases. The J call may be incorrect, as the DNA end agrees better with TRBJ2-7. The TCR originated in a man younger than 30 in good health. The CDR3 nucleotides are TGCGCCAGCAGCCAAGGGGCTCCCGGGACAGGGGACCTCTACGAGCAGTACTTC. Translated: CASSQGAPGTGDLYEQYF.